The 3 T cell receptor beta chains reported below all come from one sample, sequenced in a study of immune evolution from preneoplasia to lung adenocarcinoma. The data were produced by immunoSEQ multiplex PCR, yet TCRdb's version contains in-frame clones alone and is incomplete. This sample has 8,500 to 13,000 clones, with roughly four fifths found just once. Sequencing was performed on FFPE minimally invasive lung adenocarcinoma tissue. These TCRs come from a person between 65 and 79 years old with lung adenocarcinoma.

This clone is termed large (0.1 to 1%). The CDR3 DNA reads TGTGCCAGCAGACTTTCGGAGGACTATGGCTACACCTTC. Amino acid sequence: CASRLSEDYGYTF. The chain carries TRBV28 and TRBJ1-2; D is unclear. The CDR3 runs 13 residues. Germline CDR1 MDHEN, CDR2 SYDVKM. V gave up 6 bases and J gave up 3 bases, with 11 bases separating them.

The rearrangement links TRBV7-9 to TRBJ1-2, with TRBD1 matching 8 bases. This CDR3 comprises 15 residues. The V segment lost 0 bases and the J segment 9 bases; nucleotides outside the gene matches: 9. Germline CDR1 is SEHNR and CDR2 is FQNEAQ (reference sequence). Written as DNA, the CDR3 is TGTGCCAGCAGCTTAGCTGCCCCGACAGGGGATAGCTACACCTTC. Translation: CASSLAAPTGDSYTF.

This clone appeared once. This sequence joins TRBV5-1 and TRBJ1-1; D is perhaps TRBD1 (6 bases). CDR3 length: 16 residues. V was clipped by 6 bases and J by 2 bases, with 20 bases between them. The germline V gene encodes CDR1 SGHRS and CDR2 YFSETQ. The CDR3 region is CASTKTTGQLNTEAFF. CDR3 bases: TGCGCCAGCACCAAAACCACAGGACAGCTAAACACTGAAGCTTTCTTT. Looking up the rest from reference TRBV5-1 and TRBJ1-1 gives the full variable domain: KAGVTQTPRYLIKTRGQQVTLSCSPISGHRSVSWYQQTPGQGLQFLFEYFSETQRNKGNFPGRFSGRQFSNSRSEMNVSTLELGDSALYLCASTKTTGQLNTEAFFGQGTRLTVV.